This T cell receptor (beta chain) was identified during a study of blood T cell repertoires in COVID-19. Profiled with immunoSEQ multiplex PCR; TCRdb holds only in-frame clones, not every one. The sample includes some 150,000 clones, more than 85% seen only once; the top ten take about 6.5%. In the case of this clone: A read error may produce the germline difference seen at one junction end.

The sequence derives from a woman over 75 in a cohort sampled during active or convalescent COVID-19. Sequencing was carried out using peripheral blood.

CDR3 in amino acids: CASSLGNGAGEDF. The CDR3 coding sequence is TGTGCCAGCAGTTTAGGAAACGGGGCAGGGGAAGACTTC. The chain couples TRBV12-3 or TRBV12-4 to TRBJ2-7, with D possibly TRBD1 on 6 matching bases. The CDR3 has 13 residues.